This is a list of T cell receptor beta chains from one sample in a study of cytomegalovirus exposure and HLA in healthy donors. The table came from immunoSEQ multiplex PCR; TCRdb's copy has only in-frame clones and leaves some out. The profile covers under 150,000 clones, with 75% to 80% appearing a single time and about 6.8% taken by the ten largest. Sequencing input: PBMCs. The origin of the receptors is a woman between 40 and 50 years old in good health and CMV-seropositive. Each CDR3 is given with its conserved first and last residue. The D gene is left open where the match is weak. Clone size is given for some rows only: seen once, a few or many times, or a class if the clone is expanded.

V: TRBV19
size: .
J: TRBJ2-3
D: .
DNA: TGTGCCAGTAGTGGAGAGCAGGGGAGGGTGGCAGATACGCAGTATTTT
CDR3: CASSGEQGRVADTQYF

V: TRBV7-7
size: .
J: TRBJ2-7
D: .
DNA: TGTGCTAGCAGCACTCAGCGGGCCGGGGGGCCCGAGCAGTACTTC
CDR3: CASSTQRAGGPEQYF

V: TRBV18
size: once
J: TRBJ2-7
D: .
DNA: TGTGCCAGCTCACGCCAGTACGAGCAGTACTTC
CDR3: CASSRQYEQYF

V: TRBV4-1
size: .
J: TRBJ1-2
D: TRBD1
DNA: TGCGCCAGCAGCGCCCGGACAGGGGGCAATGGCTACACCTTC
CDR3: CASSARTGGNGYTF

V: TRBV6-1
size: .
J: TRBJ2-2
D: .
DNA: TGTGCCAGCAGTACAATTCCCGGGGAGCTGTTTTTT
CDR3: CASSTIPGELFF

V: TRBV6-5
size: .
J: TRBJ2-3
D: TRBD2
DNA: TGTGCCAGCAGTTACTCGCCTAGCGGTGATACGCAGTATTTT
CDR3: CASSYSPSGDTQYF

V: TRBV19
size: .
J: TRBJ2-7
D: .
DNA: TGTGCCAGTAGTATCGACAGCACCTACGAGCAGTACTTC
CDR3: CASSIDSTYEQYF

V: TRBV6-4
size: .
J: TRBJ2-3
D: .
DNA: TGTGCCAGCGGCACGATCTCTGGCACAGATACGCAGTATTTT
CDR3: CASGTISGTDTQYF

V: TRBV11-2
size: .
J: TRBJ2-7
D: .
DNA: TGTGCCAGCAGGAGGAGTTTCTCCTACGAGCAGTACTTC
CDR3: CASRRSFSYEQYF

V: TRBV5-1
size: .
J: TRBJ2-1
D: TRBD1
DNA: TGCGCCAGCAGCTGGAATTCCCGAACAGGGGACAATGAGCAGTTCTTC
CDR3: CASSWNSRTGDNEQFF

V: TRBV9
size: .
J: TRBJ2-5
D: TRBD2
DNA: TGTGCCAGCAGCGTCGGGACTAGCGGGACGGAGACCCAGTACTTC
CDR3: CASSVGTSGTETQYF

V: TRBV11-2
size: .
J: TRBJ2-1
D: .
DNA: TGTGCCAGCAGCTTAGACGGGAGCTCCTACAATGAGCAGTTCTTC
CDR3: CASSLDGSSYNEQFF

V: TRBV11-2
size: .
J: TRBJ2-7
D: .
DNA: TGTGCCAGCAGCCCAGGTAGGGGGGGCGCAGGACTCTCCTACGAGCAGTACTTC
CDR3: CASSPGRGGAGLSYEQYF

V: TRBV6-5
size: .
J: TRBJ2-7
D: TRBD2
DNA: TGTGCCAGCAGTTACTTGACTAGCGGGAGGGGGGAGCAGTACTTC
CDR3: CASSYLTSGRGEQYF

V: TRBV30
size: .
J: TRBJ1-1
D: .
DNA: TGTGCCTGGAGTGTATTGGGGGCCCGAGGGACTGAAGCTTTCTTT
CDR3: CAWSVLGARGTEAFF

V: TRBV7-8
size: .
J: TRBJ2-3
D: TRBD2
DNA: TGTGCCAGCAGCTTAGGTGGGGCGGGGAGGGCTAGGAGGTATTTT
CDR3: CASSLGGAGRARRYF

V: TRBV6-6
size: once
J: TRBJ1-2
D: TRBD1
DNA: TGTGCCGGACATCGGCAGGGGGCTATTGGCTACACCTTC
CDR3: CAGHRQGAIGYTF

V: TRBV15
size: .
J: TRBJ2-3
D: .
DNA: TGTGCCACCAGCGGCTGGGGGCAGTCCACAGATACGCAGTATTTT
CDR3: CATSGWGQSTDTQYF

V: TRBV18
size: .
J: TRBJ2-7
D: TRBD2
DNA: TGTGCCAGCTCAGGCGGGACTAGATCCTACGAGCAGTACTTC
CDR3: CASSGGTRSYEQYF

V: TRBV5-1
size: .
J: TRBJ2-7
D: TRBD1
DNA: TGCGCCAGCAGCTACCGGGACAGATACGAGCAGTACTTC
CDR3: CASSYRDRYEQYF

V: TRBV7-6
size: .
J: TRBJ1-5
D: .
DNA: TGTGCCAGCAGCTTAGCCACGGGGGGGGAGCCCCAGCATTTT
CDR3: CASSLATGGEPQHF

V: TRBV6-5
size: .
J: TRBJ1-2
D: .
DNA: TGTGCCAGCAGTGAAGCGGGGGGGGTGGTCTACACCTTC
CDR3: CASSEAGGVVYTF

V: TRBV10-3
size: once
J: TRBJ2-7
D: .
DNA: TGTGCCATCAGTAGCGGGGGAATACAGGGGGCTTACGAGCAGTACTTC
CDR3: CAISSGGIQGAYEQYF

V: TRBV7-9
size: .
J: TRBJ2-7
D: .
DNA: TGTGCCAGCAGCTTGGGGCCCTACAGGGTTTCCTACGAGCAGTACTTC
CDR3: CASSLGPYRVSYEQYF

V: TRBV7-9
size: once
J: TRBJ1-2
D: .
DNA: TGTTCCAGCAGCTTATGGCAGGGTGCCTATGGCTACACCTTC
CDR3: CSSSLWQGAYGYTF

V: TRBV4-2
size: .
J: TRBJ2-2
D: TRBD2
DNA: TGTGCCAGCAGCCAAGTGGGGACTAGCAAAAACACCGGGGAGCTGTTTTTT
CDR3: CASSQVGTSKNTGELFF

V: TRBV6-1
size: few
J: TRBJ1-4
D: TRBD1
DNA: TGTGCCAGCAGTGAAATCGTAGGGGGCGGTGGACACGATGAAAAACTGTTTTTT
CDR3: CASSEIVGGGGHDEKLFF

V: TRBV11-2
size: few
J: TRBJ2-7
D: TRBD2
DNA: TGTGCCAGCAGCTTAGGAGGGACTACTCAACCCTACGAGCAGTACTTC
CDR3: CASSLGGTTQPYEQYF

V: TRBV7-8
size: once
J: TRBJ1-2
D: TRBD1
DNA: TGTGCCAGCAGCTTAGCGTTCAACAGGGGAGGATATGGCTACACCTTC
CDR3: CASSLAFNRGGYGYTF

V: TRBV30
size: .
J: TRBJ2-7
D: .
DNA: TGTGCCTGGAGTGCAGGCAGGGACTACGAGCAGTACTTC
CDR3: CAWSAGRDYEQYF

V: TRBV7-8
size: .
J: TRBJ2-5
D: .
DNA: TGTGCCAGCAGCCCTCGGACAGGGAGGGAAGAGACCCAGTACTTC
CDR3: CASSPRTGREETQYF

V: TRBV29-1
size: once
J: TRBJ1-1
D: .
DNA: TGCAGCGTTGATGGCAGGGCAAGACCTGAAGCTTTCTTT
CDR3: CSVDGRARPEAFF

V: TRBV11-3
size: .
J: TRBJ2-7
D: .
DNA: TGTGCCAGCAGCTTATCACAGGTCCTTTCCTACGAGCAGTACTTC
CDR3: CASSLSQVLSYEQYF

V: TRBV27
size: .
J: TRBJ2-7
D: TRBD1
DNA: TGTGCCAGCAGACCTCCAGGGACAGGGGGGTACGAGCAGTACTTC
CDR3: CASRPPGTGGYEQYF

V: TRBV7-2
size: .
J: TRBJ1-4
D: .
DNA: TGTGCCAGCAGCCGGGGGGGCTGGGAAAAACTGTTTTTT
CDR3: CASSRGGWEKLFF

V: TRBV7-9
size: .
J: TRBJ2-1
D: .
DNA: TGTGCCAGCAGCCCAGGGGCAGATGAATATGAGCAGTTCTTC
CDR3: CASSPGADEYEQFF

V: TRBV28
size: .
J: TRBJ2-7
D: .
DNA: TGTGCCAGCAGCCACCTCGACAATCGGCCCTCCTACGAGCAGTACTTC
CDR3: CASSHLDNRPSYEQYF

V: TRBV6-5
size: once
J: TRBJ1-1
D: TRBD1
DNA: TGTGCCAGCAGTCAGCCGGGACAGGGGGACGCTTTCTTT
CDR3: CASSQPGQGDAFF

V: TRBV5-1
size: .
J: TRBJ2-7
D: TRBD2
DNA: TGCGCCAGCAGCTTGGGGGACTACTCCTACGAGCAGTACTTC
CDR3: CASSLGDYSYEQYF

V: TRBV6-1
size: .
J: TRBJ1-1
D: TRBD1
DNA: TGTGCCAGCAGACAAGGGACAGGGTCTCGAGCTTTCTTT
CDR3: CASRQGTGSRAFF

V: TRBV7-6
size: .
J: TRBJ2-1
D: .
DNA: TGTGCCAGCAGTACTCTGAGCTCCTGCAATGAGCAGTTCTTC
CDR3: CASSTLSSCNEQFF

V: TRBV19
size: .
J: TRBJ1-6
D: .
DNA: TGTGCCAGTAGTGACGGACTGAGAAATTCACCCCTCCACTTT
CDR3: CASSDGLRNSPLHF

V: TRBV5-1
size: .
J: TRBJ1-5
D: .
DNA: TGCGCCAGCAGCTTGGTACCGGGAGACCATCAGCCCCAGCATTTT
CDR3: CASSLVPGDHQPQHF

V: TRBV19
size: once
J: TRBJ2-3
D: TRBD2
DNA: TGTGCCAGTAGTGTAGCGGGAGTGACAGATACGCAGTATTTT
CDR3: CASSVAGVTDTQYF

V: TRBV6-1
size: once
J: TRBJ2-6
D: .
DNA: TGTGCCAGCAGTGAAAGGCCAGGGTTGGACTCTGGGGCCAACGTCCTGACTTTC
CDR3: CASSERPGLDSGANVLTF

V: TRBV27
size: .
J: TRBJ2-2
D: TRBD1
DNA: TGTGCCAGCAGTGGAAGGACAGGTCCCGCCGGGGAGCTGTTTTTT
CDR3: CASSGRTGPAGELFF

V: TRBV5-1
size: .
J: TRBJ2-1
D: TRBD2
DNA: TGCGCCAGCAGCTTGGTCCTCCTCAGCGGGAGTTTCGACAATGAGCAGTTCTTC
CDR3: CASSLVLLSGSFDNEQFF

V: TRBV5-4
size: .
J: TRBJ2-1
D: TRBD2
DNA: TGTGCCAGCAGCTTGGTAGCGGGAGCATACAATGAGCAGTTCTTC
CDR3: CASSLVAGAYNEQFF

V: TRBV5-1
size: .
J: TRBJ1-2
D: .
DNA: TGCGCCAGCAGCTTGGCAGGGGACGGCTACACCTTC
CDR3: CASSLAGDGYTF

V: TRBV18
size: .
J: TRBJ2-5
D: .
DNA: TGTGCCAGCGAAGTAGCGGAGACCCAGTACTTC
CDR3: CASEVAETQYF

V: TRBV5-4
size: .
J: TRBJ2-7
D: .
DNA: TGTGCCAGCAGCTTCGGGGGAAACTACGAGCAGTACTTC
CDR3: CASSFGGNYEQYF

V: TRBV21-1
size: .
J: TRBJ1-5
D: .
DNA: TGTGCCAGCAGCAGAGAACCAGGGGATTCTCAGCCCCAGCATTTT
CDR3: CASSREPGDSQPQHF

V: TRBV30
size: .
J: TRBJ1-4
D: .
DNA: TGTGCCTGGACCCCCCTGAGAAATGAAAAACTGTTTTTT
CDR3: CAWTPLRNEKLFF

V: TRBV27
size: .
J: TRBJ1-5
D: .
DNA: TGTGCCAGCACCCCCCGCCCGAGCGGAGGTCAGCCCCAGCATTTT
CDR3: CASTPRPSGGQPQHF

V: TRBV10-3
size: few
J: TRBJ2-7
D: .
DNA: TGTGCCAGCAGCCGCCCTAGAAACGAGCAGTACTTC
CDR3: CASSRPRNEQYF